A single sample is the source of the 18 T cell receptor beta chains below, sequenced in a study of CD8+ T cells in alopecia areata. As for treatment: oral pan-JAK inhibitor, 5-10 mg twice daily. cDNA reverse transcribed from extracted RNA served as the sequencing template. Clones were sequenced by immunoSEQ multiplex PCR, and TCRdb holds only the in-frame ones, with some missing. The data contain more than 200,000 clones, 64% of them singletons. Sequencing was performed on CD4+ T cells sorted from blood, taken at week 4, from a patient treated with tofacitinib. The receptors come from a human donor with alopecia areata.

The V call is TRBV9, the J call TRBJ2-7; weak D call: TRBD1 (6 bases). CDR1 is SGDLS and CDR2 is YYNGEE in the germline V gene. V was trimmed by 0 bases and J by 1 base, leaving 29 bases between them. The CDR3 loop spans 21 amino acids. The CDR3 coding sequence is TGTGCCAGCAGCGTAGAATTTAAGGAAGCCGAAAGGTGGGACAAATCCTACGAGCAGTACTTC. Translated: CASSVEFKEAERWDKSYEQYF.

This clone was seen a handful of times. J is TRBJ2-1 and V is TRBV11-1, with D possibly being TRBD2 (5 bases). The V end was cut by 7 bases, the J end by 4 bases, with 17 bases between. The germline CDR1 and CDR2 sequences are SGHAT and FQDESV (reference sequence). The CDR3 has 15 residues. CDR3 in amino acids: CASTYLGAVYNEQFF. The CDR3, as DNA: TGTGCCAGCACCTACCTAGGAGCGGTATACAATGAGCAGTTCTTC.

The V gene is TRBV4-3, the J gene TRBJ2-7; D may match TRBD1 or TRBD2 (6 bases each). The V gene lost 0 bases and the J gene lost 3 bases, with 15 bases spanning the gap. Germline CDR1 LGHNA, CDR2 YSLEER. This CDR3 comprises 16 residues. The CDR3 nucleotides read TGCGCCAGCAGCCAAGATCGAGGCAGGGGAGGCTACGAGCAGTACTTC. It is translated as CASSQDRGRGGYEQYF.

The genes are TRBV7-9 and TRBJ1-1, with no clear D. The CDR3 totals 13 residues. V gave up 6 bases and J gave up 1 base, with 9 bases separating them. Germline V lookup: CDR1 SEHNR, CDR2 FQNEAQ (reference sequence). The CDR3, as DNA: TGTGCCAGCAGGGAGGCAGCGAACACTGAAGCTTTCTTT. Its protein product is CASREAANTEAFF.

CDR3 nucleotide sequence: TGCGCCAGCAGCCAAGTGCGATCTGTGGCGCAGTATTTT. Its protein is CASSQVRSVAQYF. This chain uses TRBV4-3 with TRBJ2-3; D ambiguous. V lost 1 base, J lost 10 bases, and 12 bases lay in between. The CDR3 spans 13 residues. Germline V gene lookup returns CDR1 LGHNA and CDR2 YSLEER.

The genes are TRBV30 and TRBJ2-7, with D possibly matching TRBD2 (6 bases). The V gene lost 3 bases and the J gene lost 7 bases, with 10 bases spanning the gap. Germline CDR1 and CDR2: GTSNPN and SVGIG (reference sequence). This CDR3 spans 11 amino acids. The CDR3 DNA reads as TGTGCCTGGAGGGGACTGGGGGAGCAGTACTTC. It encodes CAWRGLGEQYF.

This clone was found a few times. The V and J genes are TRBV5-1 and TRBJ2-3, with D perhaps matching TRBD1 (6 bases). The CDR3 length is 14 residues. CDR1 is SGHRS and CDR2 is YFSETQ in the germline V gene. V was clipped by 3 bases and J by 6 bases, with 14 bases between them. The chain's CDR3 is CASSSETGLDTQYF. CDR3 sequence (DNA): TGCGCCAGCAGCTCGGAGACAGGCTTGGATACGCAGTATTTT.

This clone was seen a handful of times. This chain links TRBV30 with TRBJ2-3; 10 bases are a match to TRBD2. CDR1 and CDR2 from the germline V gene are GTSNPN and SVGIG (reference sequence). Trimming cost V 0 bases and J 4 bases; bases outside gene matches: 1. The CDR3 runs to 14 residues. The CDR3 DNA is TGTGCCTGGAGTGTCGGACTAGCGGCAGATACGCAGTATTTT. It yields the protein CAWSVGLAADTQYF.

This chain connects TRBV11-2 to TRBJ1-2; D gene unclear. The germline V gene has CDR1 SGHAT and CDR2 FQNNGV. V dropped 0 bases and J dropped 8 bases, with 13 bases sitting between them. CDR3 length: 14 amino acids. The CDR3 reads CASSLDTSLRGYTF. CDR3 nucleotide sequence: TGTGCCAGCAGCTTAGATACTTCTCTACGGGGCTACACCTTC. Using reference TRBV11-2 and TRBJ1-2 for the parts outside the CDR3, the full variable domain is EAGVAQSPRYKIIEKRQSVAFWCNPISGHATLYWYQQILGQGPKLLIQFQNNGVVDDSQLPKDRFSAERLKGVDSTLKIQPAKLEDSAVYLCASSLDTSLRGYTFGSGTRLTVV.

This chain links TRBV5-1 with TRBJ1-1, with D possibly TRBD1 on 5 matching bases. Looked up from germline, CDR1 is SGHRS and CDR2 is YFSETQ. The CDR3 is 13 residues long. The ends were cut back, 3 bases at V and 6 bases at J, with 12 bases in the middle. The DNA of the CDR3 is TGCGCCAGCAGCTCCAGGGACCCTCCTGAAGCTTTCTTT. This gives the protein CASSSRDPPEAFF.

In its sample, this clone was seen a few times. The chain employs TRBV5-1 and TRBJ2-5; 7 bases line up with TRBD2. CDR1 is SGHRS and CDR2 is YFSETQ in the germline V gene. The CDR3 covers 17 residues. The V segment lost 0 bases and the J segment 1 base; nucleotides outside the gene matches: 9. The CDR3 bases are TGCGCCAGCAGCTTGGCGGGATGGGGCGGGAGCCAAGAGACCCAGTACTTC. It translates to CASSLAGWGGSQETQYF. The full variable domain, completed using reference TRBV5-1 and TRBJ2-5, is KAGVTQTPRYLIKTRGQQVTLSCSPISGHRSVSWYQQTPGQGLQFLFEYFSETQRNKGNFPGRFSGRQFSNSRSEMNVSTLELGDSALYLCASSLAGWGGSQETQYFGPGTRLLVL.

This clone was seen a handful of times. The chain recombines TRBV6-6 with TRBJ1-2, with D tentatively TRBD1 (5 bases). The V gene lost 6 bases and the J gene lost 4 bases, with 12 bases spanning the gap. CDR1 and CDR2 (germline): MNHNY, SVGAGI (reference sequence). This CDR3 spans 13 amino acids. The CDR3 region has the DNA TGTGCCAGCAGAGTTGGGACCGCCTATGGCTACACCTTC. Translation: CASRVGTAYGYTF.

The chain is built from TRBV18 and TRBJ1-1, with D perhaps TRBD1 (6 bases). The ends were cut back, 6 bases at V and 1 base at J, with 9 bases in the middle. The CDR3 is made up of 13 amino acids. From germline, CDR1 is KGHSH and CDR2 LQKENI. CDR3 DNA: TGTGCCAGCTCCGGGACACAGAACACTGAAGCTTTCTTT. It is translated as CASSGTQNTEAFF.

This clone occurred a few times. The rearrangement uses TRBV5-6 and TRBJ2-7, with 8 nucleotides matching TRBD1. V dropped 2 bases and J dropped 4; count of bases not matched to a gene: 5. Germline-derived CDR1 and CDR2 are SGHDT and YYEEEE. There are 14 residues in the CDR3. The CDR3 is CASSFVDRAYEQYF. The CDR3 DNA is TGTGCCAGCAGCTTCGTGGACAGGGCTTACGAGCAGTACTTC.

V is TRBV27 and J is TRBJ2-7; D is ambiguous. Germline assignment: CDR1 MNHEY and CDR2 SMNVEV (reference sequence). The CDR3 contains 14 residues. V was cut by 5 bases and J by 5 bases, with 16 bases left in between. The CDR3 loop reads CASSPLTGGHEQYF. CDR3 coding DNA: TGTGCCAGCAGTCCCCTGACGGGCGGTCACGAGCAGTACTTC.

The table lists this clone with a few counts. CDR3 in DNA: TGCGCCAGCAGCCAAAGTGCAGGGGGAAATCAGCCCCAGCATTTT. Translation gives CASSQSAGGNQPQHF. The rearrangement uses TRBV4-3 and TRBJ1-5, with TRBD1 matching 7 bases. This CDR3 is 15 amino acids long. Per germline, CDR1 LGHNA and CDR2 YSLEER. V shed 2 bases and J 4 bases; nucleotides not matched to a gene: 5.

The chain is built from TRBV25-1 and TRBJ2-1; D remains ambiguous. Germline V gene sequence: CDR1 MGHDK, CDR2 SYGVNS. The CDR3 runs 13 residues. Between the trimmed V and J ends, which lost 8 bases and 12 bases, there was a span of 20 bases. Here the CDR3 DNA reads TGTGCCAGCGGTAGCACCCCCCCCTCAGGGCAGTTCTTC. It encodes CASGSTPPSGQFF.

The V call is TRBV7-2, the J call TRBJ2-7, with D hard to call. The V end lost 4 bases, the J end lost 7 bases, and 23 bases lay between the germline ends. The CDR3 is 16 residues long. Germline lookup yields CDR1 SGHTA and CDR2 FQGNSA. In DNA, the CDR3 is TGTGCCAGCAGCTCATATGGCCGGGTGGTTCTAGGGGAGCAGTACTTC. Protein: CASSSYGRVVLGEQYF.